This T cell receptor (beta chain) was sequenced in a study of blood T cell repertoires in COVID-19. Libraries were prepared by immunoSEQ multiplex PCR; TCRdb keeps only in-frame clonotypes and omits some of them. Of fewer than 120,000 clones in the sample, roughly 85% were seen once. Losses at the gene ends were 1 base for V and 6 bases for J; bases not matched to a gene: 9. The CDR3 totals 18 residues. Per the germline V gene, CDR1 is LNHNV and CDR2 is YYDKDF (reference sequence). Material: peripheral blood. This TCR came from a woman older than 75 with active or convalescent COVID-19. V and J are TRBV15 and TRBJ2-7; 16 nucleotides align to TRBD2. CDR3 amino acids: CATSRGPGLAGGRGEQYF. The CDR3 DNA sequence: TGTGCCACCAGCAGAGGTCCGGGACTAGCGGGAGGGCGGGGCGAGCAGTACTTC.